The entry below describes one TCR beta chain. Sequencing was performed with immunoSEQ multiplex PCR; in TCRdb, only in-frame clones are kept and a portion is missing. The sample comprises approximately 78,000 clones, just under 97% of which are singletons, and less than 0.25% rests with the top ten. The source of the sample is a study of technical replicates of blood from several donors. This CDR3 has 14 residues. Germline CDR1 LNHDA, CDR2 SQIVND (reference sequence). V was pared by 7 bases and J by 0 bases, with 12 bases between. V usage is TRBV19 and J usage is TRBJ1-2, with D maybe TRBD1 (6 bases). This TCR came from a human donor in good health. The sample consisted of T cells isolated from PBMCs. The CDR3 is CASTTGNANYGYTF. CDR3 sequence (DNA): TGTGCCAGTACCACAGGGAATGCTAACTATGGCTACACCTTC.